This TCR beta chain was identified in a study of blood T cells in healthy people across ages. Primers used in a second PCR of about 6 to 11 cycles were a sample-barcoded 5' primer and a J-beta primer mix. TCRdb analysed the 5' RACE reads with MiXCR anew, one entry per CDR3 protein. The sample has 920,000 or so distinct CDR3 sequences, more than 40% seen once. A note on this clonotype: Its antigen is not identified. It is unclear where the CDR3 begins or ends on the DNA, so no DNA is shown, and the CDR3 is as TCRdb lists it.

Including both end residues, the CDR3 is 20 amino acids long. General observations from the study: What prevented conclusive comparison of naive and antigen-experienced cells was that PBMCs were unsorted.

The sequenced sample was blood. The receptor's source is a woman in her fifties or sixties in good health. V usage is TRBV12-3 or TRBV12-4 and J usage is TRBJ2-3; TRBD2 is the table's D call and was not checked against the DNA. The CDR3 spells CASSPSPGRVARGNTDTEYF.